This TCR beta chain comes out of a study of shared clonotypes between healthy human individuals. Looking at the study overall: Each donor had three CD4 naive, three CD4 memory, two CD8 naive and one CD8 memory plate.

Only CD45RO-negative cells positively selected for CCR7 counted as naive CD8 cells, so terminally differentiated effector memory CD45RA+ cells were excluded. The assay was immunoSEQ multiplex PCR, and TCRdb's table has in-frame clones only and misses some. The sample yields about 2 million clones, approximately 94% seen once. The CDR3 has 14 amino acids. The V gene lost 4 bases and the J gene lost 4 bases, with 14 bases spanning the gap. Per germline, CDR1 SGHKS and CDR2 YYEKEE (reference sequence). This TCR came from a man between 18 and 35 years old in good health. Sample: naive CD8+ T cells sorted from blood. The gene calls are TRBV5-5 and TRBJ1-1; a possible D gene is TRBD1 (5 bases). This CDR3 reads CASSGVDGGTEAFF. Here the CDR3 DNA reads TGTGCCAGCAGCGGAGTTGACGGGGGCACTGAAGCTTTCTTT. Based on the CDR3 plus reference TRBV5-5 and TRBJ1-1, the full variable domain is DAGVTQSPTHLIKTRGQQVTLRCSPISGHKSVSWYQQVLGQGPQFIFQYYEKEERGRGNFPDRFSARQFPNYSSELNVNALLLGDSALYLCASSGVDGGTEAFFGQGTRLTVV.